This TCR beta chain is drawn from a study of OX40 agonist ivuxolimab in advanced cancers. In terms of the full investigation: Ivuxolimab was an agonistic, fully human IgG2 monoclonal antibody directed against OX40 (CD134), a costimulatory receptor. Intravenous ivuxolimab was administered to patients every 2 weeks at six dose levels: 0.01, 0.1, 0.3, 1.5, 3 and 10 mg/kg. Among the roughly 54 dose-escalation patients, around 20 had hepatocellular carcinoma, around 15 melanoma, 9 renal cell carcinoma and 9 head and neck cancer. A male proportion of nearly 85% and a mean age of around 60 years, ranging from roughly 23 to 80, were recorded for the dose-escalation cohort. Patients were allowed to have had prior anti-PD-1, anti-PD-L1 or anti-CTLA-4 therapy, and 40% of the dose-escalation patients had previously received checkpoint inhibitors. Three dose-escalation patients achieved partial responses, one with hepatocellular carcinoma and two with cutaneous melanoma. The purpose of peripheral TCRbeta sequencing was to test whether ivuxolimab changed TCR sequence diversity and led to clonal T-cell expansion. The monotherapy dose-escalation portion (N of about 50 patients) of the phase I ivuxolimab trial is reported in the paper.

For sequencing of the TCRbeta CDR3 region, genomic DNA was extracted from the sorted cells. TCRbeta CDR3 regions were sequenced using the immunoSEQ Assay. The immuneACCESS repertoire file appears here via TCRdb, limited to in-frame rearrangements. These files lack a portion of the clones; in checked studies, under half of the deficit traces to unresolved V genes, and the cause of the others is not known. This sample holds about 24,000 clones; approximately 91% were observed only once. Of the sample, about 50% is held by the ten largest clones. Broad study findings and their caveats: The antigen specificity of the peripheral T cells that underwent clonal expansion was not determined. At doses from 0.1 to 3.0 mg/kg, clonal expansion was seen in both CD4+ and CD8+ blood T cells between baseline and week 6. Partial responders in the 0.1-3.0 mg/kg groups had among the lowest normalized peripheral clonal expansion, especially among CD8+ T cells. Low levels of normalized T-cell clonal expansion were also seen in some patients who did not respond. After ivuxolimab, more expanded clones were found on average in CD8+ T cells than in CD4+ T cells.

V and J are trimmed by 3 bases and 4 bases, and the gene matches miss 6 bases of the junction. From cysteine to phenylalanine, the CDR3 is 14 amino acids long. Of all the DNA, just the CDR3 is kept, 42 bases in frame from base 1. The CDR1 and CDR2 encoded by the germline V gene (reference sequence) are MNHEY and SMNVEV. A remark on this clone: It has no known antigen specificity. Base qualities are not provided; no much larger clone lies one nucleotide away.

Patients with a history of autoimmune disease or receiving systemic immunosuppression were excluded from the trial. Peripheral blood for TCR sequencing was collected from all dose cohorts at baseline, on cycle 4 day 1, and on cycle 7 day 1. The samples were drawn from a first-in-human, open-label, multicenter phase I dose-escalation trial of ivuxolimab. Adults with locally advanced or metastatic melanoma, renal cell carcinoma, hepatocellular carcinoma or head and neck squamous cell carcinoma were enrolled in the trial. Before TCR sequencing, CD4+ T cells and CD8+ T cells were sorted from peripheral blood as separate populations.

Here the chain combines TRBV27 and TRBJ2-7, with TRBD2 matching 7 junction bases. This clonotype was obtained from an adult with an advanced solid tumor such as melanoma, head and neck, liver or kidney cancer. The sequencing used CD4+ or CD8+ T cells sorted from blood, collected in a trial of the OX40 agonist ivuxolimab. The CDR3 here reads CASSFGRVEYEQYF. The DNA is TGTGCCAGCAGTTTTGGGAGGGTTGAATACGAGCAGTACTTC.